This T cell receptor beta chain was sequenced during a study of early stage breast cancer tumors. As for the study in general: ER+/PR+/HER2- status applied to about 80% of the 16 invasive breast tumors.

After removal of 2 bases from V and 4 bases from J, the junction contained 5 bases not matched to a gene. The CDR3 covers 15 residues. Germline values: CDR1 SGDLS, CDR2 YYNGEE. Clones were sequenced by immunoSEQ multiplex PCR, and TCRdb holds only the in-frame ones, with some missing. The sample lists tens of thousands of clones, 60% to 80% seen once, with 4.7% in the top ten. This clone occurred a few times. The receptor was isolated from a person aged 40-50 years with breast cancer. Sequenced material: blood. This rearrangement joins TRBV9 to TRBJ2-1; 8 bases line up with TRBD2. CDR3 in DNA: TGTGCCAGCAGCGTCCAGGGACTAGAATACAATGAGCAGTTCTTC. It translates to CASSVQGLEYNEQFF.